This T cell receptor (beta chain) was captured in a study of blood T cell repertoires in COVID-19. For the study at large: Italy, Spain and the United States were the sources of the convalescent and acute COVID-19 samples. PBMCs, B-cell-depleted T cells, or T cells were the source of the cDNA or gDNA that made up the material.

The count of this clone is one. The CDR3 length is 15 residues. Germline V lookup: CDR1 LNHDA, CDR2 SQIVND (reference sequence). V shed 6 bases, J shed 4 bases, and the junction held 10 bases outside the gene matches. Authors' data handling: Reference gene primer amplification in the assay estimated nucleated cell counts. Here immunoSEQ multiplex PCR was the method, and the copy in TCRdb shows in-frame clones only, minus some. Clone size and the V and J calls come from that table; the DNA yielded D and trimming. The profile shows more than 250,000 clones, 65% to 90% of them singletons. This chain connects TRBV19 to TRBJ2-3; TRBD2 agrees at 7 bases. Sequencing was performed on peripheral blood. This receptor was obtained from a man aged 45-65 years with active or convalescent COVID-19. The CDR3 spells CASREGGSSADTQYF. In DNA form, the CDR3 reads TGTGCCAGTAGAGAAGGCGGGAGCAGCGCAGATACGCAGTATTTT.